These T cell receptor beta chains were read from a single sample in a study of CD8 T cells in Susac syndrome. TCRdb analysed the immunoSEQ multiplex PCR reads with MiXCR anew, one entry per CDR3 protein. The table records some 400,000 distinct CDR3 sequences, approximately 85% of them present only once. Sequenced sample: CD8+ T cells from PBMCs. These receptors all come from a human donor with multiple sclerosis. The CDR3 runs from the conserved cysteine through the conserved F or W. The D gene is left open where the match is weak.

>TRBJ1-4|TRBD1|13|TRBV19
CASSWTGGEKLFF
>TRBJ2-2|NA|12|TRBV11-1
CASSLPTGELFF
>TRBJ1-1|NA|14|TRBV4-1
CASSQNTLNTEAFF
>TRBJ1-2|TRBD1|14|TRBV7-9
CASSPDREVEGYTF
>TRBJ1-2|TRBD1|21|TRBV27
CASSLSRVQHYQTGVYYGYTF
>TRBJ1-1|TRBD1|16|TRBV7-9
CASVRGGTEARPEAFF
>TRBJ2-2|TRBD1|18|TRBV7-3
CASSSTTLDREDTGELFF
>TRBJ1-1|NA|13|TRBV29-1
CSVDAGENTEAFF
>TRBJ2-3|NA|14|TRBV27
CASRREYVRDTQYF
>TRBJ2-1|NA|17|TRBV3-1
CASSQDPGYGSYNEQFF
>TRBJ1-6|NA|16|TRBV18
CASSPVGTPGNSPLHF
>TRBJ2-5|TRBD2|14|TRBV6-5
CASSYRLAGETQYF
>TRBJ1-5|NA|16|TRBV5-1
CASSYHRITDNQPQHF
>TRBJ1-1|TRBD1|14|TRBV5-1
CASSVWQGATEAFF
>TRBJ2-1|TRBD2|17|TRBV27
CASSLSWTSGIPNEQFF
>TRBJ1-2|NA|16|TRBV19
CASSQTTRNILDGYTF
>TRBJ2-7|NA|16|TRBV20-1
CSARPKERTDLYEQYF
>TRBJ2-1|TRBD1|13|TRBV29-1
CSGTGGMFYEQFF
>TRBJ2-7|TRBD1|14|TRBV5-6
CASSSDRPPNEQYF
>TRBJ1-3|NA|16|TRBV9
CASSVSAGASGNTIYF
>TRBJ1-2|TRBD1|14|TRBV10-3
CAIKEMTGNYGYTF
>TRBJ1-1|NA|14|TRBV13
CASSLGGPATEAFF
>TRBJ1-1|NA|13|TRBV6-5
CASSYGAFTGAFF
>TRBJ1-5|NA|12|TRBV28
CASTTADQPQHF
>TRBJ1-1|NA|15|TRBV20-1
CSAREMKDSNTEAFF
>TRBJ2-1|TRBD2|15|TRBV6-1
CASSETSGGDNEQFF
>TRBJ1-5|TRBD1|15|TRBV6-2/TRBV6-3
CASSYSAGGGQPQHF
>TRBJ2-1|TRBD1|15|TRBV27
CASSLGTGEYNEQFF
>TRBJ1-1|NA|14|TRBV27
CASSLRSAFTEAFF
>TRBJ2-7|TRBD1|15|TRBV5-1
CASSLGTGIGYEQYF
>TRBJ1-2|NA|16|TRBV25-1
CASSELGGLLVAGYTF
>TRBJ1-6|TRBD1|14|TRBV29-1
CSVTGTGLEGALHF
>TRBJ1-1|NA|14|TRBV7-6
CASSPEAVGTEAFF
>TRBJ2-1|TRBD1|14|TRBV6-1
CAGVAGQGGNEQFF
>TRBJ2-2|TRBD1|18|TRBV29-1
CSVVGMGQSPLNTGELFF
>TRBJ1-2|NA|13|TRBV6-5
CASSYGQSYGYTF
>TRBJ2-7|NA|13|TRBV6-6
CASSYSTAYEQYF
>TRBJ2-6|NA|16|TRBV27
CASSSLPLSGANVLTF
>TRBJ2-3|TRBD2|14|TRBV27
CASSYGGRTDTQYF
>TRBJ2-7|NA|14|TRBV7-9
CASSPLFGGHEQYF
>TRBJ2-3|TRBD1|16|TRBV11-2
CASSLSVGGNTDTQYF
>TRBJ2-7|NA|15|TRBV3-1
CASSQVGGPSYEQYF
>TRBJ1-2|TRBD1|13|TRBV27
CAAGQGANYGYTF
>TRBJ2-7|TRBD2|19|TRBV10-3
CAISSSNRPGLVVTYEQYF
>TRBJ2-2|NA|17|TRBV29-1
CSVEGVAGELNTGELFF
>TRBJ2-7|NA|14|TRBV27
CASSLFGPPYEQYF
>TRBJ2-1|NA|16|TRBV4-1
CASSQPTGEGGNEQFF
>TRBJ1-1|NA|11|TRBV6-1
CASSGGWEAFF